This TCR beta chain was documented in a study of T cell responses to AZD1222 COVID-19 vaccine (dated by TCRdb to the early 2020s). About the study as a whole: TCR sequencing covered 230 or so trial participants: 207 given two doses of AZD1222 and approximately 25 given two doses of MenACWY control vaccine. Trial participants were enrolled into age subgroups of 18-55, 56-69 and 70-plus years, which contained about 150, 27 and 61 TCR-sequenced participants, respectively. On the study overall, not on this receptor specifically: Most participants were white British and females outnumbered males, and the authors suggested that clonal diversity may have been underestimated. Nearly half of unique spike-specific TCRs reportedly recognized epitopes outside regions mutated in the B.1.351 and B.1.1.7 variants. No day 14 peak-response samples were available, so repertoires were characterized only after the peak T cell response. The whole spike protein was spanned by vaccine-associated CD4 TCRs, and dominant responses were seen in regions 160-218 and 743-854. Conclusions about previously exposed vaccinees are limited, since just five or six AZD1222 recipients were seropositive for SARS-CoV-2 at baseline. In the small 56-69-year group, the increase in depth fell short of significance, most likely because of low power. After two AZD1222 doses, spike-specific TCR breadth and depth were significantly higher than at day 0 and than in MenACWY recipients.

Counted from cysteine to phenylalanine, this CDR3 has 16 amino acids. CDR3 DNA is the only sequence kept; it has 48 bases, read in frame from the first base. Trimming leaves V shorter by 2 bases and J shorter by 5 bases, with the junction holding 6 bases beyond the gene matches. For CDR1 and CDR2, the germline V gene lists ENHRY and SYGVKD. Details on this clone: What this receptor recognizes is not known. Base-call qualities are not available, and no considerably larger clone is one nucleotide away.

The CDR3 regions of human TCRbeta chains were analyzed by immunosequencing. The published analysis was carried out like this. TCRs in the repertoires were matched against a reference library of SARS-CoV-2-specific TCRs that had been generated with the MIRA antigen-specificity platform. Breadth meant the fraction of unique TCRs that were SARS-CoV-2-associated, whereas depth meant the fraction of total T cells that were SARS-CoV-2-associated. Each spike-specific TCR was assigned to its reactive spike region and to a CD4 or CD8 class using the MIRA data. Log10-transformed breadth and depth values were compared by one-way ANOVA with Sidak's multiple comparisons tests. TCRdb took over this immuneACCESS table, retaining in-frame rearrangements with V and J assigned. Such tables are incomplete; in checked studies, under half of the missing clones stem from an unresolved V gene, and the remainder is unexplained. V and J calls and clone size come straight from that table; D and trimming were deduced from the DNA. This sample gives some 100,000 clones in total; around nine tenths of them show up just once. Of the sample, around 4% is held by the ten largest clones.

Per the publication, the time point label means: about 28 days (+/-7) after the second vaccine dose. AZD1222 recipients given second doses at about 4 weeks or at about 12 weeks were pooled, since spike-specific TCR depth and breadth were not found to differ between the two schedules. The vaccinee samples were drawn from two UK trials, COV001 and COV002, one of which was a single-blind randomized controlled phase 2/3 trial testing AZD1222 (ChAdOx1 nCoV-19) in healthy adults. For TCRbeta chain sequencing, PBMC samples from trial participants were taken at day 0 and at day 28 after the second dose. The sequencing used peripheral blood, collected 28 days after the second AZD1222 dose. The sequence is built from TRBV10-3 and TRBJ2-5, and 12 junction bases match TRBD2. This clonotype originated in an adult who received the AZD1222 COVID-19 vaccine. The nucleotides read TGTGCCATCAGTGAGGTTACTAGCGGGAGGATGGAGACCCAGTACTTC. Its protein is CAISEVTSGRMETQYF.